Shown below are 27 T cell receptor beta chains from a single sample sequenced in a study of T cell responses to AZD1222 COVID-19 vaccine. Clones were read by immunoSEQ multiplex PCR, and TCRdb kept only the in-frame ones, dropping some. Here the sample spans 95,000 to 100,000 clones, 70% to 90% being singletons. Here the sequenced sample was peripheral blood, taken 28 days after the second AZD1222 dose. Receptors were obtained from an adult who received the AZD1222 COVID-19 vaccine.

The chain links TRBV5-8 to TRBJ1-2; the match to TRBD1 covers 7 bases. This CDR3 is built from 15 residues. Looked up from germline, CDR1 is SGHTS and CDR2 is YDEGEE. With V trimmed by 4 bases and J by 5 bases, 11 bases remained unmatched. The CDR3: CASSAGDRLWYGYTF. CDR3 DNA: TGTGCCAGCAGCGCTGGGGACAGACTTTGGTATGGCTACACCTTC. The full variable domain, rest sourced from reference TRBV5-8 and TRBJ1-2, is EAGVTQSPTHLIKTRGQQATLRCSPISGHTSVYWYQQALGLGLQFLLWYDEGEERNRGNFPPRFSGRQFPNYSSELNVNALELEDSALYLCASSAGDRLWYGYTFGSGTRLTVV.

This rearrangement joins TRBV18 to TRBJ2-3; 10 bases are a match to TRBD2. The CDR3 loop spans 19 amino acids. With 3 bases clipped from V and 5 bases from J, the junction kept 17 bases outside the gene matches. Germline assignment: CDR1 KGHSH and CDR2 LQKENI. This CDR3 reads CASSPWGPSLAGAVDTQYF. CDR3 DNA: TGTGCCAGCTCACCGTGGGGACCTTCGCTAGCGGGAGCGGTAGATACGCAGTATTTT.

The chain links TRBV6-6 to TRBJ2-3, with TRBD2 matching 8 bases. The V gene's germline CDR1 is MNHNY and CDR2 SVGAGI (reference sequence). The length of the CDR3 is 16 residues. Losses at the gene ends were 6 bases for V and 0 bases for J; bases not matched to a gene: 8. The CDR3 is CASRRPRGGSTDTQYF. CDR3 DNA: TGTGCCAGCAGGCGACCCCGGGGGGGAAGCACAGATACGCAGTATTTT.

The V gene is TRBV28, the J gene TRBJ2-3; D might be TRBD2 (6 bases). The length of the CDR3 is 15 residues. V dropped 6 bases and J dropped 1 base, with 14 bases sitting between them. The germline V gene encodes CDR1 MDHEN and CDR2 SYDVKM. The CDR3 sequence: CASRDPGGGTDTQYF. CDR3 DNA sequence: TGTGCCAGCAGGGACCCCGGCGGGGGCACAGATACGCAGTATTTT. Full variable domain (outside the CDR3, taken from reference TRBV28 and TRBJ2-3): DVKVTQSSRYLVKRTGEKVFLECVQDMDHENMFWYRQDPGLGLRLIYFSYDVKMKEKGDIPEGYSVSREKKERFSLILESASTNQTSMYLCASRDPGGGTDTQYFGPGTRLTVL.

The chain employs TRBV11-1 and TRBJ2-2; the D gene is possibly TRBD1 (5 bases). The V gene lost 10 bases and the J gene lost 1 base, with 10 bases spanning the gap. The CDR3 totals 13 residues. CDR1 and CDR2 (germline): SGHAT, FQDESV (reference sequence). As DNA, the CDR3 is TGTGCCACCAGGGCACAGAACACCGGGGAGCTGTTTTTT. This gives the protein CATRAQNTGELFF.

The rearrangement links TRBV5-6 to TRBJ1-2; D remains unclear. Trimming shortened V by 4 bases and J by 4 bases, and 14 bases separated the two germline ends. From germline, CDR1 is SGHDT and CDR2 YYEEEE. CDR3 length equals 14 residues. In DNA form, the CDR3 reads TGTGCCAGCAGCCCCCGTAGTGCCTTCTATGGCTACACCTTC. Translation gives CASSPRSAFYGYTF.

This chain uses TRBV30 with TRBJ1-4, with D possibly being TRBD1 (6 bases). This CDR3 contains 16 residues. CDR1 is GTSNPN, CDR2 SVGIG, per germline (reference sequence). V lost 2 bases, J lost 0 bases, and 13 bases lay in between. The CDR3 sequence is CAWSLDRRATNEKLFF. The DNA of the CDR3 is TGTGCCTGGAGTCTTGACAGGAGAGCAACTAATGAAAAACTGTTTTTT.

The chain employs TRBV30 and TRBJ2-1; D assignment may be TRBD1 or TRBD2 (5 bases each). Trimming pared 2 bases from V and 4 bases from J, leaving 12 bases between. CDR3 length equals 14 residues. CDR1 GTSNPN and CDR2 SVGIG come from the germline V gene (reference sequence). CDR3 sequence (DNA): TGTGCCTGGAGTTCCGGGACCACATACAATGAGCAGTTCTTC. Amino acid sequence: CAWSSGTTYNEQFF.

The J gene is TRBJ2-7, the V gene TRBV29-1; the D is unclear. The V and J ends lost 1 base and 0 bases respectively, with 7 bases between them. The germline gives CDR1 SQVTM, CDR2 ANQGSEA. This CDR3 spans 13 amino acids. CDR3 nucleotide sequence: TGCAGCGTTGAAGGGCAGAACTCCTACGAGCAGTACTTC. Residues: CSVEGQNSYEQYF.

This chain joins TRBV2 and TRBJ2-6; 7 bases are shared with TRBD1. This CDR3 comprises 18 residues. J gave up 0 bases and V 2 bases, and 7 bases lay outside the gene matches. Germline-derived CDR1 and CDR2 are SNHLY and FYNNEI. CDR3 DNA sequence: TGTGCCAGCAGTGAATGGGGGACAGACCTCTCTGGGGCCAACGTCCTGACTTTC. Protein product: CASSEWGTDLSGANVLTF.

The chain recombines TRBV19 with TRBJ2-7, with 9 nucleotides matching TRBD1. With V trimmed by 6 bases and J by 5 bases, 8 bases remained unmatched. The CDR3 extends over 14 amino acids. Germline V CDR1 and CDR2: LNHDA, SQIVND (reference sequence). CDR3 in DNA: TGTGCCAGTAGAAAACAGGGGGCTTTCCACGAGCAGTACTTC. Protein: CASRKQGAFHEQYF.

J is TRBJ2-7 and V is TRBV2, with unresolved D. The ends were cut back, 10 bases at V and 2 bases at J, with 15 bases in the middle. The CDR3 loop spans 13 amino acids. Germline CDR1 SNHLY, CDR2 FYNNEI. The CDR3 region is CATREAPTYEQYF. The CDR3 bases are TGTGCCACCAGAGAGGCCCCGACCTACGAGCAGTACTTC.

The gene calls are TRBV5-4 and TRBJ2-1, with 12 bases fitting TRBD2. The CDR3 covers 17 residues. The trim removed 3 bases at V and 4 bases at J, leaving 8 bases unmatched. Germline loops: CDR1 SGHNT, CDR2 YYREEE (reference sequence). CDR3 residues: CASSSRDGTSGYNEQFF. The CDR3 DNA reads TGTGCCAGCAGCTCAAGAGACGGGACTAGCGGGTACAATGAGCAGTTCTTC.

The V gene is TRBV7-9, the J gene TRBJ2-2, with D hard to call. Trimming shortened V by 7 bases and J by 2 bases, and 11 bases separated the two germline ends. The length of the CDR3 is 14 residues. Per the germline V gene, CDR1 is SEHNR and CDR2 is FQNEAQ (reference sequence). The DNA of the CDR3 is TGTGCCAGCACCTACTCGCTAAACACCGGGGAGCTGTTTTTT. It is translated as CASTYSLNTGELFF.

V usage is TRBV2 and J usage is TRBJ1-2, with TRBD1 matching over 9 bases. From germline, CDR1 is SNHLY and CDR2 FYNNEI. The J segment lost 6 bases and the V segment lost 6 bases, leaving 11 bases of the junction unmatched. This CDR3 is 15 amino acids long. For the CDR3, the DNA is TGTGCCAGCAGACCTGACAGGGGGTCCCGACATGGCTACACCTTC. Its translation: CASRPDRGSRHGYTF.

The chain combines TRBV20-1 with TRBJ2-7; D might be TRBD1 or TRBD2, each matching 5 bases. V gave up 3 bases and J gave up 2 bases, with 11 bases separating them. This CDR3 comprises 13 residues. Germline V lookup: CDR1 DFQATT, CDR2 SNEGSKA (reference sequence). The CDR3 protein is CSASGDRAYEQYF. In DNA form, the CDR3 reads TGCAGTGCTAGTGGGGACCGAGCCTACGAGCAGTACTTC.

For the CDR3, the DNA is TGTGCCACCGTAGACCGACAGGGAACCACCGGGGAGCTGTTTTTT. It specifies CATVDRQGTTGELFF. V is TRBV2 and J is TRBJ2-2, with TRBD1 matching 7 bases. J lost 4 bases, V lost 10 bases, and 12 bases had no gene match. The CDR3 is made up of 15 amino acids. CDR1 and CDR2 (germline): SNHLY, FYNNEI.

This clone has just a few counts. The chain is built from TRBV7-9 and TRBJ1-1; possible D gene TRBD1, 5 bases. Deletions cut 2 bases from V and 3 bases from J, with 7 bases between. The CDR3 has 13 amino acids. Germline values: CDR1 SEHNR, CDR2 FQNEAQ (reference sequence). The CDR3 nucleotides read TGTGCCAGCAGCTTACGCAGGGACACTGAAGCTTTCTTT. Translated: CASSLRRDTEAFF.

The chain combines TRBV13 with TRBJ1-3; D is ambiguous. V gave up 5 bases and J gave up 5 bases, with 7 bases separating them. CDR3 length: 12 residues. Germline V gene lookup returns CDR1 PRHDT and CDR2 FYEKMQ (reference sequence). The CDR3: CASSTPRNTIYF. The CDR3 DNA is TGTGCCAGCAGCACCCCCCGAAACACCATATATTTT.

In this sample, this clone turned up once. The J gene is TRBJ2-1, the V gene TRBV6-5; D is unclear. This CDR3 spans 15 amino acids. V dropped 0 bases and J dropped 0 bases, with 6 bases sitting between them. Germline-derived CDR1 and CDR2 are MNHEY and SVGAGI. DNA for the CDR3: TGTGCCAGCAGTTACTCGGGCCCCTCCTACAATGAGCAGTTCTTC. Encoded protein: CASSYSGPSYNEQFF.

The chain is built from TRBV5-4 and TRBJ1-1, with 7 positions matching TRBD1. The ends lost 3 bases at V and 1 base at J; junction bases unmatched: 6. Looked up from germline, CDR1 is SGHNT and CDR2 is YYREEE (reference sequence). The CDR3 length is 15 residues. In nucleotides, the CDR3 is TGTGCCAGCAGCTCCTATAAGGGGGCGAACACTGAAGCTTTCTTT. Its protein product is CASSSYKGANTEAFF. The full variable domain, completed using reference TRBV5-4 and TRBJ1-1, is ETGVTQSPTHLIKTRGQQVTLRCSSQSGHNTVSWYQQALGQGPQFIFQYYREEENGRGNFPPRFSGLQFPNYSSELNVNALELDDSALYLCASSSYKGANTEAFFGQGTRLTVV.

The chain combines TRBV28 with TRBJ1-5, with 7 bases that match TRBD1. J was trimmed by 3 bases and V by 8 bases; bases with no gene match: 10. This CDR3 comprises 15 residues. Germline V gene lookup returns CDR1 MDHEN and CDR2 SYDVKM. The CDR3 here is CASVKGDRLNQPQHF. The CDR3 coding sequence is TGTGCCAGCGTAAAAGGGGACAGACTCAATCAGCCCCAGCATTTT.

This clone was observed a few times. V gene TRBV19 combines with J gene TRBJ1-2, with D hard to call. The CDR3 runs 12 residues. V was cut by 1 base and J by 7 bases, with 7 bases left in between. The germline gives CDR1 LNHDA, CDR2 SQIVND (reference sequence). The CDR3 loop is CASSIGAVGYTF. The CDR3 DNA sequence: TGTGCCAGTAGTATAGGGGCGGTTGGCTACACCTTC.

The chain is built from TRBV18 and TRBJ2-7; D might be TRBD1 (5 bases). Germline V gives CDR1 KGHSH, CDR2 LQKENI. This CDR3 has 16 amino acids. V was clipped by 2 bases and J by 4 bases, with 18 bases between them. The CDR3 DNA follows: TGTGCCAGCTCACCAAATCCCCAGGGCTCAGGGTACGAGCAGTACTTC. Amino acid sequence: CASSPNPQGSGYEQYF. Combining the CDR3 with reference TRBV18 and TRBJ2-7 gives the whole variable domain NAGVMQNPRHLVRRRGQEARLRCSPMKGHSHVYWYRQLPEEGLKFMVYLQKENIIDESGMPKERFSAEFPKEGPSILRIQQVVRGDSAAYFCASSPNPQGSGYEQYFGPGTRLTVT.

This sequence joins TRBV25-1 and TRBJ1-1; perhaps TRBD1 as D (6 bases). Germline CDR1 and CDR2: MGHDK and SYGVNS. Trimming cost V 3 bases and J 3 bases, with 14 bases left between them. The CDR3 has 15 amino acids. CDR3 coding DNA: TGTGCCAGCAGTGATCCGTTAGGGGGGGACACTGAAGCTTTCTTT. It yields the protein CASSDPLGGDTEAFF.

The chain has TRBV7-9 and TRBJ2-2, with D hard to call. The CDR3 runs to 15 residues. Germline CDR1 is SEHNR and CDR2 is FQNEAQ (reference sequence). Deletions cut 1 base from V and 1 base from J, with 7 bases between. CDR3 nucleotide sequence: TGTGCCAGCAGCTTAGAAGGGTGGAACACCGGGGAGCTGTTTTTT. Translation gives CASSLEGWNTGELFF.

The CDR3 DNA follows: TGTCCCCCCAGGGTGAGGTTCACCCAAGAGACCCAGTACTTC. Its translation is CPPRVRFTQETQYF. This chain links TRBV27 with TRBJ2-5; TRBD1 might be the D (5 bases). Germline assignment: CDR1 MNHEY and CDR2 SMNVEV (reference sequence). This CDR3 has 14 residues.